The rows below give T cell receptor beta chains drawn from one sample of a study of shared clonotypes between healthy human individuals. Clones were sequenced by immunoSEQ multiplex PCR, and TCRdb holds only the in-frame ones, with some missing. The sample lists approximately 2,000,000 clones; just under 95% were seen once. Input material: naive CD4+ T cells from PBMCs. These receptors were taken from a man aged 18-30 years in good health. Some clones in this sample may be carry-over from other donors' samples. CDR3s include the opening cysteine and the closing phenylalanine or tryptophan. A D gene is named only where the DNA matches it firmly. Expanded clones are given a class, and other clones once, few, many or no size at all.

CDR3 DNA: TGTGCCAGCAGTTCGGGACAGGGGTCTGAGCAGTTCTTC
CDR3 protein: CASSSGQGSEQFF
J gene: TRBJ2-1
D gene: TRBD1
clone size: .
V gene: TRBV28

CDR3 DNA: TGTGCCAGCGGACTAGCGGGAGCCTCCTACAATGAGCAGTTCTTC
CDR3 protein: CASGLAGASYNEQFF
J gene: TRBJ2-1
D gene: TRBD2
clone size: .
V gene: TRBV7-9

CDR3 DNA: TGTGCCAGTAGTATAGATGAGTCAACGGGGCAGTACTTC
CDR3 protein: CASSIDESTGQYF
J gene: TRBJ2-7
D gene: .
clone size: .
V gene: TRBV19

CDR3 DNA: TGTGCCAGCGCCGTCAGACAAGAGACCCAGTACTTC
CDR3 protein: CASAVRQETQYF
J gene: TRBJ2-5
D gene: .
clone size: once
V gene: TRBV7-9

CDR3 DNA: TGCGCCAGCAGCTTGGAGGTGGCCCGAGGCAACAATGAGCAGTTCTTC
CDR3 protein: CASSLEVARGNNEQFF
J gene: TRBJ2-1
D gene: .
clone size: once
V gene: TRBV5-1

CDR3 DNA: TGTGCCAGCATCCACAGGGGCTTTAAGGATAGCAATCAGCCCCAGCATTTT
CDR3 protein: CASIHRGFKDSNQPQHF
J gene: TRBJ1-5
D gene: TRBD1
clone size: .
V gene: TRBV14

CDR3 DNA: TGTGCCAGTAGACAGGGGCAGTTGGGTCAGCCCCAGCATTTT
CDR3 protein: CASRQGQLGQPQHF
J gene: TRBJ1-5
D gene: TRBD1
clone size: .
V gene: TRBV19

CDR3 DNA: TGTGCCAGCAGCTTGGTGACCCTAAAAAGCTCTGGAAACACCATATATTTT
CDR3 protein: CASSLVTLKSSGNTIYF
J gene: TRBJ1-3
D gene: .
clone size: .
V gene: TRBV7-2

CDR3 DNA: TGCAGTATTTCGTCGTTGAGCTACACCTTC
CDR3 protein: CSISSLSYTF
J gene: TRBJ1-2
D gene: .
clone size: .
V gene: TRBV20-1

CDR3 DNA: TGTGCCATCAGCAGGACAGGTTGGAGCGAAAAACTGTTTTTT
CDR3 protein: CAISRTGWSEKLFF
J gene: TRBJ1-4
D gene: TRBD1
clone size: .
V gene: TRBV10-3

CDR3 DNA: TGTGCCAGCAGCCAAGGGACAGGTAGCAATCAGCCCCAGCATTTT
CDR3 protein: CASSQGTGSNQPQHF
J gene: TRBJ1-5
D gene: TRBD1
clone size: .
V gene: TRBV14

CDR3 DNA: TGTGCCAGCAGCCGCAGATTTCGCGGGGGCTCCTACGAGCAGTACTTC
CDR3 protein: CASSRRFRGGSYEQYF
J gene: TRBJ2-7
D gene: TRBD2
clone size: .
V gene: TRBV4-2

CDR3 DNA: TGTGCCAGCAGTTTCAGGGAAAGAACTGAAGCTTTCTTT
CDR3 protein: CASSFRERTEAFF
J gene: TRBJ1-1
D gene: .
clone size: .
V gene: TRBV6-5

CDR3 DNA: TGTGCCAGCAGCTTAGCACAGCTCACTGAAGCTTTCTTT
CDR3 protein: CASSLAQLTEAFF
J gene: TRBJ1-1
D gene: .
clone size: few
V gene: TRBV7-2

CDR3 DNA: TGTGCCAGCAGTACCCGGACAGGAACCCAGGAGACCCAGTACTTC
CDR3 protein: CASSTRTGTQETQYF
J gene: TRBJ2-5
D gene: TRBD1
clone size: .
V gene: TRBV27

CDR3 DNA: TGTGCCACCAGCGTACGACTAGCGGGAGACCATGAGCAGTTCTTC
CDR3 protein: CATSVRLAGDHEQFF
J gene: TRBJ2-1
D gene: TRBD2
clone size: .
V gene: TRBV15

CDR3 DNA: TGTGCCAGCAGTTTTCGGGCGGTGGAAGAGACCCAGTACTTC
CDR3 protein: CASSFRAVEETQYF
J gene: TRBJ2-5
D gene: .
clone size: .
V gene: TRBV27

CDR3 DNA: TGCGCCAGCAGCACACGGACAGGGTCGAACACCGGGGAGCTGTTTTTT
CDR3 protein: CASSTRTGSNTGELFF
J gene: TRBJ2-2
D gene: TRBD1
clone size: .
V gene: TRBV5-1

CDR3 DNA: TGTGCCAGCAGTTACCAGGCCAGGGGCTCCACTGAAGCTTTCTTT
CDR3 protein: CASSYQARGSTEAFF
J gene: TRBJ1-1
D gene: .
clone size: .
V gene: TRBV6-6

CDR3 DNA: TGCGCCAGCAGCCAAGGACTAGCGGGAGTCGGCGGGGAGCTGTTTTTT
CDR3 protein: CASSQGLAGVGGELFF
J gene: TRBJ2-2
D gene: TRBD2
clone size: .
V gene: TRBV4-3

CDR3 DNA: TGTGCCAGCAGCTTAGGTTTGCGGGAGAGGGATACGCAGTATTTT
CDR3 protein: CASSLGLRERDTQYF
J gene: TRBJ2-3
D gene: TRBD2
clone size: .
V gene: TRBV7-9

CDR3 DNA: TGTGCCAGCAGTTTCAATGGGGCCAACGTCCTGACTTTC
CDR3 protein: CASSFNGANVLTF
J gene: TRBJ2-6
D gene: .
clone size: .
V gene: TRBV27

CDR3 DNA: TGTGCCAGCAGTCGTCCCCCTTTGACCGACTTTACCTACGAGCAGTACTTC
CDR3 protein: CASSRPPLTDFTYEQYF
J gene: TRBJ2-7
D gene: .
clone size: once
V gene: TRBV28

CDR3 DNA: TGTGCCAGCAGTTTATTGACGTACGGTGACGAACAGTACTTC
CDR3 protein: CASSLLTYGDEQYF
J gene: TRBJ2-7
D gene: .
clone size: .
V gene: TRBV27

CDR3 DNA: TGTGCCACCCGGGCGGGCGTTAGCTCCTACAATGAGCAGTTCTTC
CDR3 protein: CATRAGVSSYNEQFF
J gene: TRBJ2-1
D gene: .
clone size: .
V gene: TRBV28

CDR3 DNA: TGTGCCAGCAGCTTAGTTGCAGGGACGGTTTACGAGCAGTACTTC
CDR3 protein: CASSLVAGTVYEQYF
J gene: TRBJ2-7
D gene: .
clone size: .
V gene: TRBV7-2

CDR3 DNA: TGCGCCAGCAGTGGAAAGCCTAGCGGGAGCCTCTACGAGCAGTACTTC
CDR3 protein: CASSGKPSGSLYEQYF
J gene: TRBJ2-7
D gene: TRBD2
clone size: once
V gene: TRBV10-1

CDR3 DNA: TGTGCCAGCAGCTTAGCCAGGGACTACGAGCAGTACTTC
CDR3 protein: CASSLARDYEQYF
J gene: TRBJ2-7
D gene: .
clone size: .
V gene: TRBV11-3

CDR3 DNA: TGTGCCAGCAGTTTACTGAAACAGGGGAACTATGGCTACACCTTC
CDR3 protein: CASSLLKQGNYGYTF
J gene: TRBJ1-2
D gene: TRBD1
clone size: .
V gene: TRBV28

CDR3 DNA: TGTGCCAGCCCTTCAGAGGGGCGGAGCACAGATACGCAGTATTTT
CDR3 protein: CASPSEGRSTDTQYF
J gene: TRBJ2-3
D gene: .
clone size: .
V gene: TRBV7-2

CDR3 DNA: TGTGCCAGTAGTATCAGGGGGGCGTCAACTGAAGCTTTCTTT
CDR3 protein: CASSIRGASTEAFF
J gene: TRBJ1-1
D gene: TRBD1
clone size: .
V gene: TRBV19

CDR3 DNA: TGTGCCAGCAGCTTAATGGGGTTGGGCGGGGCTAGCTCCTACGAGCAGTACTTC
CDR3 protein: CASSLMGLGGASSYEQYF
J gene: TRBJ2-7
D gene: .
clone size: .
V gene: TRBV7-2

CDR3 DNA: TGTGCCAGCAGCACACAGGGGGCGTATCAGCCCCAGCATTTT
CDR3 protein: CASSTQGAYQPQHF
J gene: TRBJ1-5
D gene: TRBD1
clone size: .
V gene: TRBV7-2

CDR3 DNA: TGTGCCTGGACGGGAGGGGGCAGCCACTACGAGCAGTACTTC
CDR3 protein: CAWTGGGSHYEQYF
J gene: TRBJ2-7
D gene: .
clone size: .
V gene: TRBV30

CDR3 DNA: TGTGCCAGCAGCCCGGACAGGGGAACGGTCGGAACCGGGGAGCTGTTTTTT
CDR3 protein: CASSPDRGTVGTGELFF
J gene: TRBJ2-2
D gene: TRBD1
clone size: .
V gene: TRBV5-4

CDR3 DNA: TGTGCCGCCGAAAACAGGGGGGCATCTGGCTACACCTTC
CDR3 protein: CAAENRGASGYTF
J gene: TRBJ1-2
D gene: TRBD1
clone size: .
V gene: TRBV15

CDR3 DNA: TGTGCCAGCAGTAATCCAACAGGGTTCTACGAGCAGTACTTC
CDR3 protein: CASSNPTGFYEQYF
J gene: TRBJ2-7
D gene: .
clone size: .
V gene: TRBV5-4

CDR3 DNA: TGTGCCAGCAGCCCTAGGACAGGGGGCTGGGGGAAAGCTTTCTTT
CDR3 protein: CASSPRTGGWGKAFF
J gene: TRBJ1-1
D gene: TRBD1
clone size: .
V gene: TRBV28

CDR3 DNA: TGTGCCAGCAGCTCCAGGACACCTCTTAAATTCTACGAGCAGTACTTC
CDR3 protein: CASSSRTPLKFYEQYF
J gene: TRBJ2-7
D gene: .
clone size: .
V gene: TRBV21-1